A single sample gave rise to the 23 T cell receptor beta chains below, sequenced in a study of T cells expressing NK-cell markers. TCRdb re-called the 5' RACE reads; one entry per CDR3 protein, DNA not given. The sample's table shows a few hundred thousand distinct CDR3 sequences. The material sequenced was blood T cells: a sorted CD56 or NKG2C T cell subset, CD4+ or CD8+ T cells, or bulk PBMC T cells (not recorded which). These receptors came from a man aged 18 to 69 in good health.

V gene TRBV10-3 combines with J gene TRBJ1-4; TCRdb returns TRBD1, unconfirmable since there is no DNA. Germline loops: CDR1 ENHRY, CDR2 SYGVKD. This CDR3 has 13 residues. The CDR3 loop is CAIRPTGDEKLFF.

The CDR3 loop is CSARDWDRGVDEQYF. The V call is TRBV20-1, the J call TRBJ2-7; TCRdb's D gene call, TRBD1, goes unchecked for lack of DNA. There are 15 residues in the CDR3. CDR1 is DFQATT, CDR2 SNEGSKA, per germline (reference sequence).

The chain links TRBV18 to TRBJ2-6; the TCRdb call, TRBD1, lacks DNA for checking. Germline V gene data show CDR1 as KGHSH and CDR2 as LQKENI. This CDR3 has 17 residues. The CDR3 loop is CASSPRGPVSGANVLTF.

CDR3 sequence reads: CSARDRLKQTYGYTF. The rearrangement links TRBV20-1 to TRBJ1-2. This CDR3 has 15 residues. CDR1 and CDR2 from the germline V gene are DFQATT and SNEGSKA (reference sequence).

The rearrangement joins TRBV7-2 to TRBJ2-1; as DNA is missing, the TRBD2 call by TCRdb cannot be tested. CDR3 length: 15 residues. Germline loops: CDR1 SGHTA, CDR2 FQGNSA. CDR3 region: CASSLGLAGKNEQFF.

This chain links TRBV6-2 or TRBV6-3 with TRBJ2-5. There are 14 residues in the CDR3. Germline CDR1 reads MNHEY; CDR2 reads SVGEGT. CDR3 loop: CASSPQQTQETQYF.

This chain joins TRBV5-1 and TRBJ2-1; TCRdb's D gene call, TRBD1, goes unchecked for lack of DNA. The CDR3 is made up of 16 amino acids. Germline V gene sequence: CDR1 SGHRS, CDR2 YFSETQ. This CDR3 reads CASNAQGDRSYNEQFF.

The chain joins TRBV28 to TRBJ2-3; TCRdb lists TRBD1, though no DNA is available to test this call. The CDR3 runs to 17 residues. Germline CDR1 is MDHEN and CDR2 is SYDVKM. CDR3: CASSPVGPGLSTDTQYF.

This chain links TRBV5-4 with TRBJ2-3; the D call of TRBD2 rests on TCRdb alone, since no DNA is present to check it. There are 14 residues in the CDR3. The germline CDR1 and CDR2 sequences are SGHNT and YYREEE (reference sequence). Here the CDR3 reads CASSLDSSADTQYF.

The V and J genes are TRBV6-5 and TRBJ2-7; the D call of TRBD1 rests on TCRdb alone, since no DNA is present to check it. Germline V gene data show CDR1 as MNHEY and CDR2 as SVGAGI. This CDR3 comprises 14 residues. The CDR3 spells CASSYNRQTYEQYF.

The V and J genes are TRBV5-1 and TRBJ1-4. CDR1 is SGHRS, CDR2 YFSETQ, per germline. There are 16 residues in the CDR3. The CDR3 region is CASSLVYKATNEKLFF.

This chain links TRBV12-3 or TRBV12-4 with TRBJ2-7; TCRdb's D call, TRBD1, is unchecked because there is no DNA. The CDR3 spans 17 residues. CDR3 amino acids: CASSLGIGRGTSYEQYF.

The V call is TRBV20-1, the J call TRBJ2-5; TCRdb's D gene call, TRBD1, goes unchecked for lack of DNA. The CDR3 totals 15 residues. Germline assignment: CDR1 DFQATT and CDR2 SNEGSKA (reference sequence). This CDR3 is CSAPGGSVYQETQYF.

This chain uses TRBV7-8 with TRBJ2-7; TCRdb indicates TRBD2, and absent DNA this call remains unverified. The germline CDR1 and CDR2 sequences are SGHVS and FQNEAQ. The CDR3 totals 17 residues. CDR3 in amino acids: CASSSSSSGGPTYEQYF.

J is TRBJ2-7 and V is TRBV20-1; with no DNA, the TCRdb D assignment of TRBD2 cannot be verified. This CDR3 has 15 residues. The germline gives CDR1 DFQATT, CDR2 SNEGSKA (reference sequence). CDR3 sequence: CSARERAGPSYEQYF.

This rearrangement joins TRBV27 to TRBJ2-7; TCRdb designates TRBD1, a call that cannot be tested without DNA. The CDR3 contains 15 residues. Germline lookup yields CDR1 MNHEY and CDR2 SMNVEV (reference sequence). The CDR3 sequence is CASSSRGGAPYEQYF.

This chain's CDR3 is CAIRGGLGGSPLHF. The V call is TRBV10-3, the J call TRBJ1-6; TCRdb's D gene call, TRBD1, goes unchecked for lack of DNA. The CDR3 spans 14 residues. Looked up from germline, CDR1 is ENHRY and CDR2 is SYGVKD.

The chain employs TRBV10-3 and TRBJ2-1. CDR3 length: 14 amino acids. The germline gives CDR1 ENHRY, CDR2 SYGVKD. CDR3 sequence reads: CAISESQSSNEQFF.

The rearrangement joins TRBV6-5 to TRBJ1-2. This CDR3 is 16 amino acids long. Germline V CDR1 and CDR2: MNHEY, SVGAGI. The CDR3 loop is CASSYARSTAFYGYTF.

The rearrangement joins TRBV7-9 to TRBJ2-7; TCRdb calls TRBD1, which cannot be checked without DNA. Germline CDR1 is SEHNR and CDR2 is FQNEAQ (reference sequence). This CDR3 region has 15 residues. The CDR3 here is CASSRTRDSIYEQYF.

This chain links TRBV7-2 with TRBJ2-3; TCRdb picks TRBD2, but there is no DNA to check that call. Germline V gene lookup returns CDR1 SGHTA and CDR2 FQGNSA. The CDR3 length is 17 residues. The CDR3 reads CASSSKISGGPLDTQYF.

V usage is TRBV10-3 and J usage is TRBJ1-3; TCRdb picks TRBD1, but there is no DNA to check that call. Germline V CDR1 and CDR2: ENHRY, SYGVKD. The CDR3 has 13 amino acids. The CDR3 loop is CATQGYSGNTIYF.

The gene calls are TRBV20-1 and TRBJ2-2; the D gene TCRdb calls, TRBD2, cannot be checked with no DNA. Germline-derived CDR1 and CDR2 are DFQATT and SNEGSKA (reference sequence). This CDR3 region has 14 residues. CDR3 amino acids: CSASRARDTGELFF.